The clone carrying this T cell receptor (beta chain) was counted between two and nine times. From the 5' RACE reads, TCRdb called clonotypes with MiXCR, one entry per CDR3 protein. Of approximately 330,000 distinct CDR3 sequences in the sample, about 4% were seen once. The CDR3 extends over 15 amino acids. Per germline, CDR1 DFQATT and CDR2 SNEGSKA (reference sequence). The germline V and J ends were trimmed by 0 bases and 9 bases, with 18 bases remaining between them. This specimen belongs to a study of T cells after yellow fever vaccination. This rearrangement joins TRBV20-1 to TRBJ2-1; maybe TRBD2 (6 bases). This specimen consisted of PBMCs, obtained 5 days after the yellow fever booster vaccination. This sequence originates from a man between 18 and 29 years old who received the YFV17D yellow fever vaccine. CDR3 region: CSARDERRGFTEQFF. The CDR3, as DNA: TGCAGTGCTAGAGATGAGCGGCGGGGTTTTACTGAGCAGTTCTTC.